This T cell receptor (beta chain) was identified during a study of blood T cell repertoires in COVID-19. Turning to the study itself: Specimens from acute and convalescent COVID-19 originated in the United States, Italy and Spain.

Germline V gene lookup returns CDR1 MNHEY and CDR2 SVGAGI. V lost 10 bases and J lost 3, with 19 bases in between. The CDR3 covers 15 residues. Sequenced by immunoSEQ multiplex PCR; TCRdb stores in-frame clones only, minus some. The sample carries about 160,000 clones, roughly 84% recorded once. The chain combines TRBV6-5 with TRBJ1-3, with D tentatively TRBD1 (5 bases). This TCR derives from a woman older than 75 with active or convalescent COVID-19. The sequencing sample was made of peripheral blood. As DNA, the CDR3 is TGTGCCACTACCACCCCAGGGTATGGTGGAAACACCATATATTTT. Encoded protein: CATTTPGYGGNTIYF.